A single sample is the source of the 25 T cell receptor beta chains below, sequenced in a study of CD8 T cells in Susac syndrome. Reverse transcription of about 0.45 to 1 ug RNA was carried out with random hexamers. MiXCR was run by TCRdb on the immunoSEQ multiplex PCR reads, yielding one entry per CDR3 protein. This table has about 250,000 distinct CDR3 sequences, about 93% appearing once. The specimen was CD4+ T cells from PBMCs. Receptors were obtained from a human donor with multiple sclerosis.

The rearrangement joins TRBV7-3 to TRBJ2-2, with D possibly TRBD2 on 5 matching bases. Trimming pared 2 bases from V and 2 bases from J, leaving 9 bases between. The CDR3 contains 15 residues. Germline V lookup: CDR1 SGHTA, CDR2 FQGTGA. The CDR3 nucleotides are TGTGCCAGCAGCTTAGGACTTTTCAACACCGGGGAGCTGTTTTTT. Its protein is CASSLGLFNTGELFF.

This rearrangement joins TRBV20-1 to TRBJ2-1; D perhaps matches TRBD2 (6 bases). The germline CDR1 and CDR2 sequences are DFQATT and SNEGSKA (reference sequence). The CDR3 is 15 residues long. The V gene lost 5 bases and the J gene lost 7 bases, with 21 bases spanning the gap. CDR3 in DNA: TGCAGTGCTGCCCCGTGGCGGGAACCTGGGAATGAGCAGTTCTTC. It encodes CSAAPWREPGNEQFF.

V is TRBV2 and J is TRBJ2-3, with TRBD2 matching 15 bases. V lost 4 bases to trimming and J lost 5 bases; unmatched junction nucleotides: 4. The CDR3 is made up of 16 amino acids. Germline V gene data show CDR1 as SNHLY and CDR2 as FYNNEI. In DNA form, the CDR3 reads TGTGCCAGCAGTGGGACTAGCGGGGGGGCAGTAGATACGCAGTATTTT. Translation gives CASSGTSGGAVDTQYF. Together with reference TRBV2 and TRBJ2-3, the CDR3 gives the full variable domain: EPEVTQTPSHQVTQMGQEVILRCVPISNHLYFYWYRQILGQKVEFLVSFYNNEISEKSEIFDDQFSVERPDGSNFTLKIRSTKLEDSAMYFCASSGTSGGAVDTQYFGPGTRLTVL.

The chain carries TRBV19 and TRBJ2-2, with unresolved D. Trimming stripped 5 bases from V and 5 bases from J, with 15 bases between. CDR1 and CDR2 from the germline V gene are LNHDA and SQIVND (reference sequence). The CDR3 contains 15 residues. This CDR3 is CASSGRLLGTGELFF. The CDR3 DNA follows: TGTGCCAGTAGTGGACGGTTGCTGGGGACCGGGGAGCTGTTTTTT.

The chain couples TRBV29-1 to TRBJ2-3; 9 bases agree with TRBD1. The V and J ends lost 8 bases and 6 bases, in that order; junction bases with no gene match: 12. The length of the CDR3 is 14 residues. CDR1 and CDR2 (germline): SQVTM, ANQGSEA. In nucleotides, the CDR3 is TGCAGCATCGAACCGGGACAGGGAAGGGATACGCAGTATTTT. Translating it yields CSIEPGQGRDTQYF.

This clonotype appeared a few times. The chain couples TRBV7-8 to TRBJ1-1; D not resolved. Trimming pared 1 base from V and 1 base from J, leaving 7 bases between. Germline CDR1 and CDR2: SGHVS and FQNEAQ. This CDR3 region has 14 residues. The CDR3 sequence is CASSLGLGNTEAFF. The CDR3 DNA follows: TGTGCCAGCAGCTTAGGGTTGGGGAACACTGAAGCTTTCTTT.

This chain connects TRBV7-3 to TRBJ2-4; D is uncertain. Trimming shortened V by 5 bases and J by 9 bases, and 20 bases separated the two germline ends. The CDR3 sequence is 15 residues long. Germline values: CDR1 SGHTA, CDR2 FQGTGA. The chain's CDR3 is CASSPTDGSRAIQYF. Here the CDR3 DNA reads TGTGCCAGCAGCCCGACGGACGGATCGCGCGCCATTCAGTACTTC.

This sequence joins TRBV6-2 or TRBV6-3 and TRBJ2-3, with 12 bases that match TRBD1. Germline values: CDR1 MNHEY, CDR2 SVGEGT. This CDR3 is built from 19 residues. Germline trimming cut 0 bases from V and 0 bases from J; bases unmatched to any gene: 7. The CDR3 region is CASSYSSRGQGASTDTQYF. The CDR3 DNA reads TGTGCCAGCAGTTACTCTTCGCGGGGACAGGGGGCCAGCACAGATACGCAGTATTTT.

As DNA, the CDR3 is TGTGCCAGCAGTGATCGACGGGAATCTAATGGCTACACCTTC. This codes for CASSDRRESNGYTF. The V call is TRBV6-1, the J call TRBJ1-2; D ambiguous. The V gene's germline CDR1 is MNHNS and CDR2 SASEGT. This CDR3 is built from 14 residues. V lost 3 bases and J 6 bases, leaving 14 bases between the germline ends.

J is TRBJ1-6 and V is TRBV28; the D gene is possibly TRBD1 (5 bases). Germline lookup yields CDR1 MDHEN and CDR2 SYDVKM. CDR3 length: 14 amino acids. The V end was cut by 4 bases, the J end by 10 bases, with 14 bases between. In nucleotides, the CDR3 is TGTGCCAGCAGTTCCTCGGGACCCTTCTCACCCCTCCACTTT. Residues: CASSSSGPFSPLHF.

The CDR3: CASSLSGLASYNEQFF. The CDR3 nucleotides read TGTGCCAGCAGCTTATCGGGACTAGCGTCCTACAATGAGCAGTTCTTC. The chain is built from TRBV7-6 and TRBJ2-1; 10 bases align to TRBD2. After removal of 2 bases from V and 1 base from J, the junction contained 2 bases not matched to a gene. Per the germline V gene, CDR1 is SGHVS and CDR2 is FNYEAQ. The CDR3 covers 16 residues. Complete variable domain (other parts from reference TRBV7-6 and TRBJ2-1): GAGVSQSPRYKVTKRGQDVALRCDPISGHVSLYWYRQALGQGPEFLTYFNYEAQQDKSGLPNDRFSAERPEGSISTLTIQRTEQRDSAMYRCASSLSGLASYNEQFFGPGTRLTVL.

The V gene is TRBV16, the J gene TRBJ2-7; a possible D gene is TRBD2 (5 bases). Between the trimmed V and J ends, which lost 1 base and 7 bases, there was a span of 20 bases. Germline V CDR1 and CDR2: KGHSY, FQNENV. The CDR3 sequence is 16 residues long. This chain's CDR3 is CASSQWVGRGPGEQYF. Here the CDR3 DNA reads TGTGCCAGCAGCCAATGGGTAGGCAGAGGTCCGGGGGAGCAGTACTTC. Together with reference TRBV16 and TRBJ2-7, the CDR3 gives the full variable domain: GEEVAQTPKHLVRGEGQKAKLYCAPIKGHSYVFWYQQVLKNEFKFLISFQNENVFDETGMPKERFSAKCLPNSPCSLEIQATKLEDSAVYFCASSQWVGRGPGEQYFGPGTRLTVT.

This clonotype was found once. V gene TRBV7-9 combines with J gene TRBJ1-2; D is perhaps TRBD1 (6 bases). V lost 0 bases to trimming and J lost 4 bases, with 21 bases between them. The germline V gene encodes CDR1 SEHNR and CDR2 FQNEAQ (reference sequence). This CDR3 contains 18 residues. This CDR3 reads CASSLAGGRTLSGYGYTF. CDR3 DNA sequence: TGTGCCAGCAGCTTAGCGGGGGGCAGAACCCTAAGCGGCTATGGCTACACCTTC.

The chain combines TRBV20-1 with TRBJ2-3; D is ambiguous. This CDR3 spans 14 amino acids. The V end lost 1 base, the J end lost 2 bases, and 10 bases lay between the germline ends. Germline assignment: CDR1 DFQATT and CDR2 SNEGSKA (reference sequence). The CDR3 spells CSARVPGITDTQYF. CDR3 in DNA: TGCAGTGCTAGAGTGCCTGGGATCACAGATACGCAGTATTTT.

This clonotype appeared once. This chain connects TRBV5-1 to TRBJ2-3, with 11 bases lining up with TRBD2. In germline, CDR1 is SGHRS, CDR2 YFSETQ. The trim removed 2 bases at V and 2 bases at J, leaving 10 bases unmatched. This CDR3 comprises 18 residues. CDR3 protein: CASSFRLAGGTDTDTQYF. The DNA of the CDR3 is TGCGCCAGCAGCTTCCGCTTAGCGGGGGGGACTGACACAGATACGCAGTATTTT. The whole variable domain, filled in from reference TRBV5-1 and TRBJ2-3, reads KAGVTQTPRYLIKTRGQQVTLSCSPISGHRSVSWYQQTPGQGLQFLFEYFSETQRNKGNFPGRFSGRQFSNSRSEMNVSTLELGDSALYLCASSFRLAGGTDTDTQYFGPGTRLTVL.

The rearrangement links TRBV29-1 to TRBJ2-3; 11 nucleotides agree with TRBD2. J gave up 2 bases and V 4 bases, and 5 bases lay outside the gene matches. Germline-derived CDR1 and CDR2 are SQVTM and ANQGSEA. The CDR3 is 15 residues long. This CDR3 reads CSVVRLAGFTDTQYF. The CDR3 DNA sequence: TGCAGCGTTGTTAGACTAGCGGGGTTCACAGATACGCAGTATTTT.

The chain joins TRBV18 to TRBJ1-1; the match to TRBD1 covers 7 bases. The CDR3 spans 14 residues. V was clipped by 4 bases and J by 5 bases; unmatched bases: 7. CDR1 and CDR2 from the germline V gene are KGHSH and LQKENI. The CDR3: CASSRTTGRTEAFF. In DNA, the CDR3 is TGTGCCAGCTCACGGACGACAGGGAGAACTGAAGCTTTCTTT.

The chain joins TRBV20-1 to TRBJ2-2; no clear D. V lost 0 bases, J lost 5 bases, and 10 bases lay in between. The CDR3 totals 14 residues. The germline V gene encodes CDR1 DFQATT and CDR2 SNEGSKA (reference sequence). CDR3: CSARDDSPTGELFF. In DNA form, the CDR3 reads TGCAGTGCTAGAGATGATTCACCTACCGGGGAGCTGTTTTTT.

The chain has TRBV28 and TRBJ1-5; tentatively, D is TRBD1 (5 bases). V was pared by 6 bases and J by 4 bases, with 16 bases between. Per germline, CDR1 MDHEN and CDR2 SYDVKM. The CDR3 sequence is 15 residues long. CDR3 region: CASRPPGGGNQPQHF. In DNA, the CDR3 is TGTGCCAGCAGGCCCCCGGGGGGGGGTAATCAGCCCCAGCATTTT.

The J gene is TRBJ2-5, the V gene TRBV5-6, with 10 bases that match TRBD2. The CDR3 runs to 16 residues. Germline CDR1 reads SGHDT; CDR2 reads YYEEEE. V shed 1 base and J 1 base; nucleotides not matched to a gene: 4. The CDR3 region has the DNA TGTGCCAGCAGCTTGTTCGCTAGCGGGGGCCAAGAGACCCAGTACTTC. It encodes CASSLFASGGQETQYF.

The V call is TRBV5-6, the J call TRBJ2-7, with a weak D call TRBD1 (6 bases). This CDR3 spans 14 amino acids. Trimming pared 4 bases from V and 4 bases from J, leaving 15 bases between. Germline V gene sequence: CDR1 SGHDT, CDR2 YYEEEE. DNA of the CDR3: TGTGCCAGCAGCCGGGTGGGACAAGGATACGAGCAGTACGTC. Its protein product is CASSRVGQGYEQYV.

The CDR3 coding sequence is TGTGCCAGCAGCTTAGAGGGAGCGGGAGGTCACGGGGAGCTGTTTTTT. It translates to CASSLEGAGGHGELFF. The J gene is TRBJ2-2, the V gene TRBV7-2; 9 bases match TRBD2. The CDR3 extends over 16 amino acids. Germline V gives CDR1 SGHTA, CDR2 FQGNSA. The junction had 7 bases not matched to a gene; V was cut back by 1 base and J by 7 bases.

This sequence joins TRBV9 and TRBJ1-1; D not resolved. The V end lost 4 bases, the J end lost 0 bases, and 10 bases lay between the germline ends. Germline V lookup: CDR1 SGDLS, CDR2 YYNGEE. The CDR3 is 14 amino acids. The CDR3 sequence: CASSTRAMNTEAFF. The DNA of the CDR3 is TGTGCCAGCAGCACGAGGGCGATGAACACTGAAGCTTTCTTT.

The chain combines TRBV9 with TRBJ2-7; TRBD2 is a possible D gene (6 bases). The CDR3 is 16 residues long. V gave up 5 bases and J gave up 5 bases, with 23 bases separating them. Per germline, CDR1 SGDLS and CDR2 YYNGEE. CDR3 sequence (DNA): TGTGCCAGCAGAGTTCCCTCCGGGACTCCCCTTGACGAGCAGTACGTC. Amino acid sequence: CASRVPSGTPLDEQYV.

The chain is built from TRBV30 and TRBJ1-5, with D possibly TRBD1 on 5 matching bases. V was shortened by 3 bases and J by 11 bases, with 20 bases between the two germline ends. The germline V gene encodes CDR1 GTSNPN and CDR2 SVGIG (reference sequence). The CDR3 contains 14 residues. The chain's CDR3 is CAWSRDGGMSAQHF. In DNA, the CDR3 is TGTGCCTGGAGCCGGGACGGGGGGATGTCGGCCCAGCATTTT.